These 3 T cell receptor beta chains came from one sample sequenced in a study of blood T cell repertoires in COVID-19. Measured with immunoSEQ multiplex PCR; TCRdb has only the in-frame clones, and not every one. Of over 200,000 clones in the sample, approximately 88% were seen once. Sequencing input: peripheral blood. All receptors come from a man between 60 and 70 years old who had recovered from COVID-19.

V and J are TRBV5-8 and TRBJ1-2; D possibly corresponds to TRBD1 (5 bases). This CDR3 has 16 amino acids. Per germline, CDR1 SGHTS and CDR2 YDEGEE. Trimming shortened V by 5 bases and J by 5 bases, and 22 bases separated the two germline ends. This chain's CDR3 is CASREGTDRFGYGYTF. The CDR3 DNA reads TGTGCCAGCAGGGAAGGGACTGACCGATTTGGGTATGGCTACACCTTC.

The rearrangement joins TRBV4-1 to TRBJ2-3; no definite D call. The length of the CDR3 is 15 residues. V lost 4 bases, J lost 2 bases, and 13 bases lay in between. Germline lookup yields CDR1 MGHRA and CDR2 YSYEKL. This CDR3 reads CASSLIGSVTDTQYF. The DNA of the CDR3 is TGCGCCAGCAGCCTCATCGGTTCCGTCACAGATACGCAGTATTTT.

The V gene is TRBV18, the J gene TRBJ2-1; 9 bases agree with TRBD2. The trim removed 3 bases at V and 8 bases at J, leaving 5 bases unmatched. The CDR3 sequence is 14 residues long. Looked up from germline, CDR1 is KGHSH and CDR2 is LQKENI. The CDR3 sequence is CASSPSSGNYEQFF. The CDR3 DNA reads TGTGCCAGCTCACCGTCTAGCGGGAACTATGAGCAGTTCTTC.